These 3 T cell receptor beta chains originate from one sample sequenced in a study of glioma-infiltrating T cells after dendritic cell vaccination. Some clones are missing from TCRdb's copy, which holds only in-frame ones; the method was immunoSEQ multiplex PCR. The repertoire has about 38,000 clones, around 80% of them found once; the top ten carry 7.5% to 10%. The sequencing used blood, collected before dendritic cell vaccination. All receptors come from a human donor with glioblastoma.

The chain links TRBV11-1 to TRBJ2-5; D possibly corresponds to TRBD2 (6 bases). The germline V and J ends were trimmed by 3 bases and 2 bases, with 13 bases remaining between them. The germline CDR1 and CDR2 sequences are SGHAT and FQDESV (reference sequence). The CDR3 covers 15 residues. The CDR3 sequence: CASSFGTGEQETQYF. Here the CDR3 DNA reads TGTGCCAGCAGCTTTGGGACGGGAGAACAAGAGACCCAGTACTTC.

A few counts support this clone. The chain employs TRBV11-2 and TRBJ2-1, with TRBD2 identical over 13 bases. Germline CDR1 is SGHAT and CDR2 is FQNNGV. The CDR3 is made up of 15 amino acids. The J segment lost 9 bases and the V segment lost 5 bases, leaving 7 bases of the junction unmatched. CDR3 in DNA: TGTGCCAGCAGCCACACTAGCGGGGGGGAGGGTGAGCAGTTCTTC. This translates into CASSHTSGGEGEQFF.

This rearrangement joins TRBV11-3 to TRBJ1-4; TRBD1 is a possible D gene (6 bases). Trimming took 5 bases from V and 3 from J, leaving 13 bases between them. CDR1 is SGHNT, CDR2 YENEEA, per germline. The CDR3 sequence is 15 residues long. The CDR3 spells CASSTPGQPNEKLFF. The CDR3 DNA follows: TGTGCCAGCAGCACCCCTGGACAGCCTAATGAAAAACTGTTTTTT.